These 30 T cell receptor beta chains were all obtained from the same sample, sequenced in a study of shared clonotypes between healthy human individuals. Some clones are missing from TCRdb's copy, which holds only in-frame ones; the method was immunoSEQ multiplex PCR. This sample has about 1.1 million clones, with 60% to 85% found just once. The sample was memory CD4+ T cells from PBMCs. Indicated subset: CD45RA-negative fraction. These receptor sequences come from a man aged 18 to 29 in good health. Some clones in this sample may be carry-over from other donors' samples.

V usage is TRBV27 and J usage is TRBJ2-3; D unclear. Trimming shortened V by 2 bases and J by 1 base, and 7 bases separated the two germline ends. The CDR3 is 14 residues long. CDR1 is MNHEY, CDR2 SMNVEV, per germline (reference sequence). This CDR3 reads CASSLTRGTDTQYF. CDR3 sequence (DNA): TGTGCCAGCAGTTTAACGAGAGGCACAGATACGCAGTATTTT.

A note on this clone: Just one base apart from a much larger clone, this may be a read error. This chain uses TRBV5-4 with TRBJ2-2; D is ambiguous. This CDR3 has 13 amino acids. Trimming left V 4 bases short and J 1 base short, with 5 bases between. Germline V gene lookup returns CDR1 SGHNT and CDR2 YYREEE (reference sequence). The CDR3 DNA sequence: TGTGCCAGCAGCCAACAGAACACCGGGGAGCTGTTTTTT. Translated, it gives CASSQQNTGELFF. Based on the CDR3 plus reference TRBV5-4 and TRBJ2-2, the full variable domain is ETGVTQSPTHLIKTRGQQVTLRCSSQSGHNTVSWYQQALGQGPQFIFQYYREEENGRGNFPPRFSGLQFPNYSSELNVNALELDDSALYLCASSQQNTGELFFGEGSRLTVL.

V and J are TRBV25-1 and TRBJ2-5; 7 bases map to TRBD1. Trimming cost V 4 bases and J 6 bases; bases outside gene matches: 14. The germline CDR1 and CDR2 sequences are MGHDK and SYGVNS. The CDR3 is 16 residues long. The CDR3 bases are TGTGCCAGCAGTGGCGCTCCGGTCACAGGGGTGAAGACCCAGTACTTC. Translated, it gives CASSGAPVTGVKTQYF.

The gene calls are TRBV28 and TRBJ2-1; D is possibly TRBD2 (5 bases). Germline CDR1 MDHEN, CDR2 SYDVKM. Deletions cut 8 bases from V and 9 bases from J, with 17 bases between. The CDR3 runs to 13 residues. The CDR3 DNA sequence: TGTGCCAGCGGTCAGCGAGCGGTTAGTGAGCAGTTCTTC. Protein product: CASGQRAVSEQFF.

This clone occurred once. V usage is TRBV5-1 and J usage is TRBJ1-2, with 7 nucleotides matching TRBD1. V shed 0 bases, J shed 6 bases, and the junction held 8 bases outside the gene matches. Germline CDR1 and CDR2: SGHRS and YFSETQ. This CDR3 spans 15 amino acids. The CDR3 coding sequence is TGCGCCAGCAGCTTGGGCACAACAGGGGCCCATGGCTACACCTTC. Protein product: CASSLGTTGAHGYTF.

V gene TRBV7-8 combines with J gene TRBJ1-4; TRBD1 is a possible D gene (6 bases). The CDR3 runs 14 residues. Germline V gene data show CDR1 as SGHVS and CDR2 as FQNEAQ. The V end lost 5 bases, the J end lost 10 bases, and 17 bases lay between the germline ends. The CDR3 spells CASSPTDSLGKLFF. CDR3 nucleotides: TGTGCCAGCAGCCCAACGGACAGTCTGGGAAAACTGTTTTTT.

The rearrangement links TRBV23-1 to TRBJ2-5; a possible D gene is TRBD1 (7 bases). TRBV23-1 is marked as an open reading frame, function uncertain. CDR3 size: 17 residues. The V gene lost 0 bases and the J gene lost 7 bases, with 21 bases spanning the gap. CDR3 bases: TGCGCCAGCAGTCAATCGCGGGACAGACAGCGCCTGGGGACCCAGTACTTC. Protein product: CASSQSRDRQRLGTQYF.

The V call is TRBV28, the J call TRBJ2-1, with 9 bases lining up with TRBD2. Losses at the gene ends were 4 bases for V and 9 bases for J; bases not matched to a gene: 7. CDR1 and CDR2 (germline): MDHEN, SYDVKM. The CDR3 consists of 14 residues. The CDR3, as DNA: TGTGCCAGCAGTTCTAGCGGGGTACTTCGTGAGCAGTTCTTC. Translated: CASSSSGVLREQFF. Combining the CDR3 with reference TRBV28 and TRBJ2-1 gives the whole variable domain DVKVTQSSRYLVKRTGEKVFLECVQDMDHENMFWYRQDPGLGLRLIYFSYDVKMKEKGDIPEGYSVSREKKERFSLILESASTNQTSMYLCASSSSGVLREQFFGPGTRLTVL.

V usage is TRBV7-9 and J usage is TRBJ2-2; D is unclear. Trimming removed 2 bases at V and 5 bases at J, with 6 bases between. This CDR3 region has 13 residues. Per germline, CDR1 SEHNR and CDR2 FQNEAQ (reference sequence). The DNA of the CDR3 is TGTGCCAGCAGCTTATTGACGACCGGGGAGCTGTTTTTT. This encodes CASSLLTTGELFF.

In regard to this clone: This sample includes further DNA sequences coding for the same CDR3. J is TRBJ2-7 and V is TRBV28, with a weak D call TRBD2 (5 bases). The CDR3 runs to 11 residues. The V gene's germline CDR1 is MDHEN and CDR2 SYDVKM. Trimming removed 2 bases at V and 6 bases at J, with 5 bases between. CDR3 in amino acids: CASSLGGEQYF. The DNA of the CDR3 is TGTGCCAGCAGTTTAGGAGGCGAGCAGTACTTC.

The chain has TRBV6-1 and TRBJ2-5; D might be TRBD2 (5 bases). Trimming stripped 7 bases from V and 2 bases from J, with 14 bases between. This CDR3 has 14 amino acids. Germline CDR1 reads MNHNS; CDR2 reads SASEGT. The CDR3 DNA sequence: TGTGCCAGCACCCCCTTTTGGACTCAAGAGACCCAGTACTTC. Translated, it gives CASTPFWTQETQYF.

J is TRBJ1-5 and V is TRBV5-6, with D possibly being TRBD1 (5 bases). CDR1 is SGHDT, CDR2 YYEEEE, per germline. Trimming shortened V by 3 bases and J by 4 bases, and 8 bases separated the two germline ends. This CDR3 is built from 13 residues. The CDR3 coding sequence is TGTGCCAGCAGCTCCGGGGGGAATCAGCCCCAGCATTTT. This translates into CASSSGGNQPQHF.

This clone came up a few times. The chain has TRBV25-1 and TRBJ2-7, with TRBD2 identical over 9 bases. The CDR3 sequence is 13 residues long. CDR1 is MGHDK and CDR2 is SYGVNS in the germline V gene. V was pared by 7 bases and J by 6 bases, with 7 bases of the junction left unmatched. The CDR3 DNA reads TGTGCCAGCAAAGTAGCGGGGGACCGCGAGCAGTACTTC. It is translated as CASKVAGDREQYF.

The chain uses TRBV6-6 and TRBJ2-1; no reliable D call. Trimming left V 2 bases short and J 4 bases short, with 12 bases between. There are 15 residues in the CDR3. Germline CDR1 reads MNHNY; CDR2 reads SVGAGI (reference sequence). The CDR3 loop reads CASSYGSPLYNEQFF. CDR3 DNA sequence: TGTGCCAGCAGTTACGGGTCACCGTTATACAATGAGCAGTTCTTC.

Written as DNA, the CDR3 is TGTGCCAGCAGTGAGTCGGGGGGTTCGGGAGTAGCTTTCTTT. Translating it yields CASSESGGSGVAFF. The chain recombines TRBV2 with TRBJ1-1, with D maybe TRBD1 (5 bases). This CDR3 has 14 residues. Trimming pared 3 bases from V and 10 bases from J, leaving 18 bases between. The germline gives CDR1 SNHLY, CDR2 FYNNEI.

This clone has just one count. This chain connects TRBV6-1 to TRBJ2-4; D is perhaps TRBD2 (5 bases). CDR3 length: 15 residues. Germline CDR1 is MNHNS and CDR2 is SASEGT. The V and J ends lost 8 bases and 1 base respectively, with 15 bases between them. The CDR3 coding sequence is TGTGCCAGCGCGGCAGACCCGGGGGCCAAAAACATTCAGTACTTC. It yields the protein CASAADPGAKNIQYF.

V and J are TRBV7-9 and TRBJ2-2; 7 nucleotides line up with TRBD2. Germline V gene sequence: CDR1 SEHNR, CDR2 FQNEAQ (reference sequence). This CDR3 comprises 15 residues. Unmatched junction bases numbered 8, after V lost 5 bases and J lost 5 bases. CDR3 nucleotides: TGTGCCAGCAGCCCCGGACTAGGTTTGACCGGGGAGCTGTTTTTT. The encoded protein is CASSPGLGLTGELFF.

The chain combines TRBV7-7 with TRBJ1-4; D might be TRBD1 (5 bases). Trimming took 11 bases from V and 11 from J, leaving 18 bases between them. From germline, CDR1 is SSHAT and CDR2 FNYEAQ (reference sequence). This CDR3 spans 12 amino acids. The CDR3 sequence is CAQSGGEGKLFF. The CDR3 nucleotides read TGTGCCCAAAGCGGGGGTGAGGGGAAACTGTTTTTT.

The V gene is TRBV4-1, the J gene TRBJ2-7, with 9 nucleotides matching TRBD1. CDR1 and CDR2 from the germline V gene are MGHRA and YSYEKL. Losses at the gene ends were 4 bases for V and 2 bases for J; bases not matched to a gene: 12. This CDR3 region has 17 residues. In nucleotides, the CDR3 is TGCGCCAGCAGCCGGACACAGACAGGGGGATTCGCCTACGAGCAGTACTTC. Amino acid sequence: CASSRTQTGGFAYEQYF.

This chain uses TRBV28 with TRBJ1-2; TRBD1 agrees at 7 bases. CDR3 length: 14 residues. Germline lookup yields CDR1 MDHEN and CDR2 SYDVKM. The CDR3 nucleotides read TGTGCACTGGGCGGCCAGGGGGCTAACTATGGCTACACCTTC. It specifies CALGGQGANYGYTF.

This rearrangement joins TRBV29-1 to TRBJ2-1; 10 bases are a match to TRBD2. V was pared by 1 base and J by 3 bases, with 9 bases of the junction left unmatched. The CDR3 spans 17 residues. Germline CDR1 is SQVTM and CDR2 is ANQGSEA. CDR3 DNA sequence: TGCAGCGTTGAAGGGTTCCTAGCGGGAGAGGACTACAATGAGCAGTTCTTC. This sequence encodes CSVEGFLAGEDYNEQFF.

This clone has a handful of counts. The rearrangement uses TRBV18 and TRBJ1-1; the D gene is possibly TRBD1 (5 bases). The CDR3 is made up of 12 amino acids. Germline V gene lookup returns CDR1 KGHSH and CDR2 LQKENI. Trimming pared 3 bases from V and 10 bases from J, leaving 12 bases between. In DNA form, the CDR3 reads TGTGCCAGCTCACCGGACAAGTCGCCAGCTTTCTTT. Protein: CASSPDKSPAFF.

This chain uses TRBV27 with TRBJ2-1, with 14 positions matching TRBD2. The trim removed 4 bases at V and 7 bases at J, leaving 12 bases unmatched. Germline CDR1 and CDR2: MNHEY and SMNVEV (reference sequence). The CDR3 loop spans 18 amino acids. The CDR3: CASSSGTSGGTRINEQFF. The CDR3 coding sequence is TGTGCCAGCAGTTCCGGGACTAGCGGGGGAACCCGAATAAATGAGCAGTTCTTC.

The genes are TRBV19 and TRBJ1-1; unclear D gene. This CDR3 is built from 14 residues. Germline loops: CDR1 LNHDA, CDR2 SQIVND (reference sequence). V lost 1 base to trimming and J lost 2 bases, with 8 bases between them. As DNA, the CDR3 is TGTGCCAGTAGTATAGGACGGACTAACACTGAAGCTTTCTTT. Amino acids: CASSIGRTNTEAFF.

The V and J genes are TRBV5-4 and TRBJ2-3; TRBD2 aligns across 13 bases. The J segment lost 3 bases and the V segment lost 4 bases, leaving 8 bases of the junction unmatched. The germline CDR1 and CDR2 sequences are SGHNT and YYREEE (reference sequence). CDR3 size: 17 residues. CDR3 in DNA: TGTGCCAGCAGCCCCCGGACTAGCGGGAGAATGACAGATACGCAGTATTTT. Protein sequence: CASSPRTSGRMTDTQYF.

The sample holds one count of this clone. V gene TRBV5-5 combines with J gene TRBJ1-2; 10 nucleotides agree with TRBD1. The CDR3 consists of 16 residues. The V gene's germline CDR1 is SGHKS and CDR2 YYEKEE (reference sequence). Trimming at V came to 4 bases and at J to 4 bases, leaving 10 bases not matched to a gene. Written as DNA, the CDR3 is TGTGCCAGCAGCCCGAATCGCGGACAGGGGGTCTATGGCTACACCTTC. Translating it yields CASSPNRGQGVYGYTF.

V usage is TRBV5-1 and J usage is TRBJ2-1, with 7 positions matching TRBD2. V trimming: 4 bases; J trimming: 9 bases; junction bases outside the gene matches: 13. CDR3 length: 15 amino acids. From germline, CDR1 is SGHRS and CDR2 YFSETQ. In DNA, the CDR3 is TGCGCCAGCAGCCCGGCGGCGGGAGTTTCCGGTGAGCAGTTCTTC. Translation: CASSPAAGVSGEQFF.

At least ten counts were recorded for this clone. The V gene is TRBV2, the J gene TRBJ1-3; D gene unclear. This CDR3 spans 14 amino acids. V was trimmed by 3 bases and J by 0 bases, leaving 6 bases between them. Looked up from germline, CDR1 is SNHLY and CDR2 is FYNNEI. The CDR3 DNA reads TGTGCCAGCAGTGAGGGTTACTCTGGAAACACCATATATTTT. Protein product: CASSEGYSGNTIYF. The variable domain in full, completed from reference TRBV2 and TRBJ1-3, reads EPEVTQTPSHQVTQMGQEVILRCVPISNHLYFYWYRQILGQKVEFLVSFYNNEISEKSEIFDDQFSVERPDGSNFTLKIRSTKLEDSAMYFCASSEGYSGNTIYFGEGSWLTVV.

The chain is built from TRBV19 and TRBJ2-7, with 12 nucleotides matching TRBD1. CDR1 is LNHDA, CDR2 SQIVND, per germline (reference sequence). The CDR3 totals 15 residues. V shed 6 bases and J 4 bases; nucleotides not matched to a gene: 7. CDR3 sequence: CASSLGDRGLYEQYF. The CDR3 region has the DNA TGTGCCAGTAGCCTGGGGGACAGGGGGCTATACGAGCAGTACTTC.

The chain is built from TRBV4-2 and TRBJ2-7; 11 nucleotides match TRBD2. The CDR3 has 16 amino acids. The germline V gene encodes CDR1 LGHNA and CDR2 YNFKEQ. The ends lost 4 bases at V and 9 bases at J; junction bases unmatched: 14. DNA of the CDR3: TGTGCCAGCAGCCCGCCCGGGAATAGCGGGAGGGCCGGGCAGTACTTC. This gives the protein CASSPPGNSGRAGQYF.